This TCR beta chain was captured by sequencing in a study of blood T cells in healthy people across ages. Notes on the study in general: Long-lived and aged donors differed, with more naive CD4+ cells and higher diversity in the long-lived.

The second PCR ran about 7 to 12 cycles with a sample-barcoded 5' primer and J-beta primers. In TCRdb, the 5' RACE reads were re-called with MiXCR into one record per CDR3 protein. The sample has roughly 650,000 distinct CDR3 sequences; approximately 31% are singletons. This clonotype has ten or more counts. Its target is not known. Samples had at least 7 million PBMCs isolated from them. The sequence was collected from a woman of 80 years or more in good health. Source material: blood.

Here the CDR3 DNA reads TGCAGCGTACGACAACGGGGGGCTATCTCCTACAATGAGCAGTTCTTC. The encoded protein is CSVRQRGAISYNEQFF. This rearrangement joins TRBV29-1 to TRBJ2-1, with a weak D call TRBD2 (7 bases). Trimming removed 6 bases at V and 0 bases at J, with 18 bases between. In germline, CDR1 is SQVTM, CDR2 ANQGSEA. The length of the CDR3 is 16 residues.